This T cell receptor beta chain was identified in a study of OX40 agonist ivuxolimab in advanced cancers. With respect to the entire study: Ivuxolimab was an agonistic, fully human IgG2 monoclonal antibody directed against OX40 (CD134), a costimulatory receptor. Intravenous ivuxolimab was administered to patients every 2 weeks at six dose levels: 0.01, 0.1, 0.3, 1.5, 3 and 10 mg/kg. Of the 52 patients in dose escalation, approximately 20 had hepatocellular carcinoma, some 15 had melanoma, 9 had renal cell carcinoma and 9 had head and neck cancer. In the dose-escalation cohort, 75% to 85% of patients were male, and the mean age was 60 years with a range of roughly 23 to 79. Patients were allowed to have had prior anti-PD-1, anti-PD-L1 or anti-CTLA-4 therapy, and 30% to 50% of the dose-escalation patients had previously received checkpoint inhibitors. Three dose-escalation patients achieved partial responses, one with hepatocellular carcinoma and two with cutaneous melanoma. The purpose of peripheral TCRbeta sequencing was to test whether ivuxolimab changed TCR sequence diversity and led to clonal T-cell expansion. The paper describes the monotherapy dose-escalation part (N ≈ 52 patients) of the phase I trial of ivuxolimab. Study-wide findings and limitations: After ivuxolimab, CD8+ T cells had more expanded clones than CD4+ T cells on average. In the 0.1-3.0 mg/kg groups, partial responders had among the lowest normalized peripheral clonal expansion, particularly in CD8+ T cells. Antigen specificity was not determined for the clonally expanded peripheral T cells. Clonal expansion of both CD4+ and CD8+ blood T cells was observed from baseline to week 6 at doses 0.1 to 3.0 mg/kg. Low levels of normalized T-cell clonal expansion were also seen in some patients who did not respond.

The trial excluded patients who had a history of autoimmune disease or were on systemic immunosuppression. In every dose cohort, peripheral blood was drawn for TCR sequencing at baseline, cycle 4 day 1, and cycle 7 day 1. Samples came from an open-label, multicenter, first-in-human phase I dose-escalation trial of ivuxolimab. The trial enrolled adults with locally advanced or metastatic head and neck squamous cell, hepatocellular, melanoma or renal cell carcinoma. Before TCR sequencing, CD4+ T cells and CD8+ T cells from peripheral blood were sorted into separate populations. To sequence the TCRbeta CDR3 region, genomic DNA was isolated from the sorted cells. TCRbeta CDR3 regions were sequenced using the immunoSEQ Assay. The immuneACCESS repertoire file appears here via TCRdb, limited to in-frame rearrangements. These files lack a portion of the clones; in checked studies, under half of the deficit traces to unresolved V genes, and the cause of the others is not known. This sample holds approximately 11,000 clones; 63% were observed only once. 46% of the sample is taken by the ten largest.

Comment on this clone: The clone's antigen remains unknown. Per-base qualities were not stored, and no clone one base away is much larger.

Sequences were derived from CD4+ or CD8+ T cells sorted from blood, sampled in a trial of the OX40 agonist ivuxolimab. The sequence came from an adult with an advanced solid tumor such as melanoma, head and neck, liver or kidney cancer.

At the DNA level, the sequence is TGTGCCAGCAGTCCCTTCAGGGGGCACACTGAAGCTTTCTTT. This gives the protein CASSPFRGHTEAFF. The chain was built from TRBV27 and TRBJ1-1, with 8 middle bases fitting TRBD1. The CDR3 holds 14 amino acids from the cysteine to the phenylalanine. CDR3 DNA is the only sequence kept; it has 42 bases, read in frame from the first base. The V end gives up 5 bases and the J end 3 bases, leaving 5 bases in the junction not matched to a gene. From a lookup of the germline V gene (reference sequence), CDR1 and CDR2 are MNHEY and SMNVEV.